A selection of T cell receptor beta chains follows, all from one sample in a study of T cell responses to AZD1222 COVID-19 vaccine. Sequenced by immunoSEQ multiplex PCR; TCRdb stores in-frame clones only, minus some. This sample has approximately 190,000 clones, with over 85% found just once. Sequencing was performed on peripheral blood, taken 28 days after the second AZD1222 dose. All receptors come from an adult who received the AZD1222 COVID-19 vaccine. Both conserved end residues are part of each CDR3. A D gene is named only where the DNA matches it firmly.

.	TRBJ2-7	20	TRBV5-8	TGTGCCAGCAGCACGGCCCGGGCGGCAGGGTTACTTTCGAGCTCCTACGAGCAGTACTTC	CASSTARAAGLLSSSYEQYF
.	TRBJ1-2	13	TRBV18	TGTGCCAGCTCACCCGTAACAGAGCATGGCTACACCTTC	CASSPVTEHGYTF
.	TRBJ2-7	15	TRBV5-1	TGCGCCAGCAGCTTGGAAACGACAGCGTCCTACGAGCAGTACTTC	CASSLETTASYEQYF
TRBD1	TRBJ1-2	13	TRBV4-2	TGTGCCAGCAGCCCGACAGGGAATTCTGGCTACACCTTC	CASSPTGNSGYTF
.	TRBJ1-5	16	TRBV6-5	TGTGCCAGCAGTTCCAAACTTCGGGGTAGCAATCAGCCCCAGCATTTT	CASSSKLRGSNQPQHF
.	TRBJ1-4	13	TRBV3-1/TRBV3-2	TGTGCCAGCAGCCTAACCACCGGGGAAAAACTGTTTTTT	CASSLTTGEKLFF
.	TRBJ2-3	14	TRBV7-2	TGTGCCAGCAGCCCCCAGGTGTCCACAGATACGCAGTATTTT	CASSPQVSTDTQYF
.	TRBJ1-1	16	TRBV7-3	TGTGCCAGCAGCTTAACTGGAGGGATCCGGCGCACTGAAGCTTTCTTT	CASSLTGGIRRTEAFF
.	TRBJ1-5	14	TRBV28	TGTGCCAGCAGTTTATTGAACCGGAATCAGCCCCAGCATTTT	CASSLLNRNQPQHF
.	TRBJ2-7	13	TRBV6-5	TGTGCCAGCAGTTACGCCGGCACCTACGAGCAGTACTTC	CASSYAGTYEQYF
.	TRBJ2-5	13	TRBV2	TGTGCCAGCAGTTACAGGGCCCAAGAGACCCAGTACTTC	CASSYRAQETQYF
TRBD1	TRBJ1-1	15	TRBV6-5	TGTGCCAGCAGTTACGGAACAGGGGTAAACACTGAAGCTTTCTTT	CASSYGTGVNTEAFF
.	TRBJ1-4	12	TRBV15	TGTGCCACCAGCATAAATAGGGAAAAACTGTTTTTT	CATSINREKLFF
.	TRBJ1-4	14	TRBV5-1	TGCGCCAGCAGCTTCGACGGTAGTAATGAAAAACTGTTTTTT	CASSFDGSNEKLFF
TRBD1	TRBJ2-2	15	TRBV6-5	TGTGCCAGCAGCATCGGGACAGGGAACACCGGGGAGCTGTTTTTT	CASSIGTGNTGELFF
TRBD1	TRBJ1-4	16	TRBV19	TGTGCCAGTAGTACTACAGGGGGCGTCGGTAATGAAAAACTGTTTTTT	CASSTTGGVGNEKLFF
.	TRBJ2-1	16	TRBV5-1	TGCGCCAGCAGCAACCTACAGGGACTCTCCTACAATGAGCAGTTCTTC	CASSNLQGLSYNEQFF
TRBD1	TRBJ1-3	15	TRBV6-5	TGTGCCAGCAGGGACAGGGGGCTCTCTGGAAACACCATATATTTT	CASRDRGLSGNTIYF
.	TRBJ2-4	16	TRBV18	TGTGCCAGCTCACCACCGAATGAAAGGTACAAAAACATTCAGTACTTC	CASSPPNERYKNIQYF
.	TRBJ2-4	16	TRBV7-7	TGTGCCAGCACCTTAGGGGAAGAGATAGCCAAAAACATTCAGTACTTC	CASTLGEEIAKNIQYF
.	TRBJ1-2	16	TRBV12-1	TGTGCCAGCAGCCCTCTGAAGAGGGGGCGAACCTATGGCTACACCTTC	CASSPLKRGRTYGYTF
.	TRBJ2-7	11	TRBV5-1	TGCGCCAGCGCCCAGGCCAGCGAGCAGTACTTC	CASAQASEQYF
.	TRBJ1-3	15	TRBV9	TGTGCCAGCAGCCCCCAGACGTGGGTCGGAAACACCATATATTTT	CASSPQTWVGNTIYF
TRBD1	TRBJ1-2	13	TRBV5-1	TGCGCCAGCAGCACAAGGACAGGGGATGGCTACACCTTC	CASSTRTGDGYTF
.	TRBJ1-1	13	TRBV6-5	TGTGCCAGCACAGCGGGCCCGAACACTGAAGCTTTCTTT	CASTAGPNTEAFF
TRBD2	TRBJ2-1	16	TRBV5-1	TGCGCCAGCAGCTTGTCGACTAGCGGGACTTACAATGAGCAGTTCTTC	CASSLSTSGTYNEQFF
.	TRBJ1-1	13	TRBV11-3	TGTGCCAGCAGCTTAGATACCAATACTGAAGCTTTCTTT	CASSLDTNTEAFF